These 27 T cell receptor beta chains were sequenced from one sample in a study of T cell repertoires in cytomegalovirus infection. TCRdb reprocessed the reads via MiXCR and lists one record per CDR3 protein. The table records 700,000 to 850,000 distinct CDR3 sequences, over 25% of them present only once. These receptors' antigens are unknown. Material: cultured CD8+ T cells from PBMCs, obtained from culture after CMV antigen stimulation. The receptors shown here come from a human donor in good health (CMV status not recorded). Some clones in this sample may be carry-over from other donors' samples.

This clonotype has just a few counts. The chain combines TRBV7-9 with TRBJ1-6; 7 bases line up with TRBD1. J lost 8 bases, V lost 7 bases, and 11 bases had no gene match. Germline V gene data show CDR1 as SEHNR and CDR2 as FQNEAQ (reference sequence). The CDR3 contains 15 residues. DNA for the CDR3: TGTGCCAGCACTCAGGGGGGGGAAGGGGATTCACCCCTCCACTTT. It translates to CASTQGGEGDSPLHF.

The gene calls are TRBV19 and TRBJ1-5; D might be TRBD1 (5 bases). The germline V and J ends were trimmed by 4 bases and 4 bases, with 20 bases remaining between them. This CDR3 has 17 amino acids. In germline, CDR1 is LNHDA, CDR2 SQIVND (reference sequence). For the CDR3, the DNA is TGTGCCAGTAGTACGCGACAGTATGGGGGGTTGAATCAGCCCCAGCATTTT. Residues: CASSTRQYGGLNQPQHF.

On this clonotype: A clone one base away is much larger, so this may be a read error. CDR3 sequence (DNA): TGTGCCAGCAGAGCTCCTGGGACTAGCACCTACAATGAGCAGTTCTTC. Translated: CASRAPGTSTYNEQFF. V usage is TRBV7-6 and J usage is TRBJ2-1; 9 bases line up with TRBD2. The germline V gene has CDR1 SGHVS and CDR2 FNYEAQ. The CDR3 has 16 residues. V shed 6 bases and J 2 bases; nucleotides not matched to a gene: 8.

The chain is built from TRBV9 and TRBJ2-3; D is tentatively TRBD1 or TRBD2 (5 bases each). Germline lookup yields CDR1 SGDLS and CDR2 YYNGEE. The CDR3 is made up of 14 amino acids. Trimming took 1 base from V and 2 from J, leaving 8 bases between them. The CDR3 reads CASSVTGTTDTQYF. CDR3 nucleotides: TGTGCCAGCAGCGTAACCGGGACCACAGATACGCAGTATTTT.

J is TRBJ1-2 and V is TRBV29-1; TRBD1 is a possible D gene (5 bases). Germline V lookup: CDR1 SQVTM, CDR2 ANQGSEA. Between the trimmed V and J ends, which lost 1 base and 3 bases, there was a span of 9 bases. This CDR3 has 13 residues. In DNA, the CDR3 is TGCAGCGTTGAAGCCGGGACGGACTATGGCTACACCTTC. Its translation: CSVEAGTDYGYTF. Complete variable domain (other parts from reference TRBV29-1 and TRBJ1-2): SAVISQKPSRDICQRGTSLTIQCQVDSQVTMMFWYRQQPGQSLTLIATANQGSEATYESGFVIDKFPISRPNLTFSTLTVSNMSPEDSSIYLCSVEAGTDYGYTFGSGTRLTVV.

This clonotype was seen a few times. The rearrangement links TRBV6-5 to TRBJ1-1, with D perhaps TRBD1 (5 bases). The CDR3 covers 16 residues. V was shortened by 0 bases and J by 0 bases, with 11 bases between the two germline ends. The V gene's germline CDR1 is MNHEY and CDR2 SVGAGI. CDR3 in DNA: TGTGCCAGCAGTTACTCGGTGGGACGGCTGAACACTGAAGCTTTCTTT. Its protein is CASSYSVGRLNTEAFF.

Of note for this clonotype: A clone one base away is much larger, so this may be a read error. The CDR3 region has the DNA TGTGCCAACATCTTCCAGGGGGGTCTCAATGAGCAGTTCTTC. Translating it yields CANIFQGGLNEQFF. This chain links TRBV7-2 with TRBJ2-1; D perhaps matches TRBD1 (7 bases). The CDR3 loop spans 14 amino acids. CDR1 is SGHTA, CDR2 FQGNSA, per germline. Trimming shortened V by 10 bases and J by 6 bases, and 19 bases separated the two germline ends.

The chain has TRBV4-3 and TRBJ2-3; TRBD2 agrees at 10 bases. The V and J ends lost 1 base and 0 bases, in that order; junction bases with no gene match: 16. Germline V gene sequence: CDR1 LGHNA, CDR2 YSLEER. This CDR3 has 21 amino acids. The CDR3 coding sequence is TGCGCCAGCAGCCAAGGGGCATGGGTGCTAGCGGGGGAGACTAGCACAGATACGCAGTATTTT. Its translation is CASSQGAWVLAGETSTDTQYF.

This sequence joins TRBV4-1 and TRBJ1-1; tentatively, D is TRBD1 (6 bases). V shed 0 bases and J shed 1 base, with 24 bases lying between them. The germline gives CDR1 MGHRA, CDR2 YSYEKL. CDR3 length equals 20 residues. CDR3 sequence: CASSQDILSRGGAENTEAFF. DNA of the CDR3: TGCGCCAGCAGCCAAGATATTTTATCGAGGGGGGGCGCGGAGAACACTGAAGCTTTCTTT.

CDR3: CASSLGRDGLFF. The CDR3, as DNA: TGTGCCAGCAGCTTAGGACGGGACGGACTGTTTTTT. The chain links TRBV7-8 to TRBJ1-4; the D gene is possibly TRBD1 (5 bases). The CDR3 length is 12 residues. Germline V gene data show CDR1 as SGHVS and CDR2 as FQNEAQ. V was clipped by 1 base and J by 13 bases, with 10 bases between them.

The CDR3 region is CAIAGGATYEQYV. In nucleotides, the CDR3 is TGTGCCATTGCGGGGGGGGCCACATACGAGCAGTACGTC. The V gene is TRBV6-6, the J gene TRBJ2-7, with TRBD2 matching 9 bases. The CDR3 loop spans 13 amino acids. Looked up from germline, CDR1 is MNHNY and CDR2 is SVGAGI (reference sequence). V lost 10 bases, J lost 4 bases, and 8 bases stayed unmatched.

The chain carries TRBV6-2 or TRBV6-3 and TRBJ1-6; tentative D call: TRBD1 (6 bases). CDR1 MNHEY and CDR2 SVGEGT come from the germline V gene. V lost 2 bases and J 4 bases, leaving 15 bases between the germline ends. This CDR3 is built from 17 residues. DNA of the CDR3: TGTGCCAGCAGTTACCGGTACGGGGACAATTATAATTCACCCCTCCACTTT. Amino acid sequence: CASSYRYGDNYNSPLHF.

The V call is TRBV27, the J call TRBJ2-7; 9 bases align to TRBD1. The CDR3 totals 14 residues. V lost 6 bases, J lost 12 bases, and 15 bases stayed unmatched. Germline lookup yields CDR1 MNHEY and CDR2 SMNVEV (reference sequence). CDR3 nucleotide sequence: TGTGCCAGCAGCTTCGCCGGGACAGGGTTGAATCCGTACTTC. Protein: CASSFAGTGLNPYF.

The chain employs TRBV5-6 and TRBJ2-7; D gene unclear. CDR1 is SGHDT, CDR2 YYEEEE, per germline. This CDR3 has 13 residues. V lost 0 bases and J lost 4, with 8 bases in between. CDR3 sequence: CASSLGSRYEQYV. CDR3 bases: TGTGCCAGCAGCTTGGGATCCAGATACGAGCAGTACGTC.

The chain carries TRBV2 and TRBJ1-6; TRBD1 matches 8 bases. Looked up from germline, CDR1 is SNHLY and CDR2 is FYNNEI. V lost 3 bases, J lost 6 bases, and 7 bases stayed unmatched. The CDR3 is 16 residues long. In DNA form, the CDR3 reads TGTGCCAGCAGTGAGTCCTCCAGGGGGCTTAATTCACCCCTCCACTTT. It specifies CASSESSRGLNSPLHF.

This clonotype came up a few times. The chain employs TRBV27 and TRBJ1-2; the match to TRBD1 covers 7 bases. V was pared by 1 base and J by 5 bases, with 4 bases of the junction left unmatched. Germline assignment: CDR1 MNHEY and CDR2 SMNVEV (reference sequence). The CDR3 consists of 14 residues. The CDR3: CASSLLGGPYGYTF. The CDR3 bases are TGTGCCAGCAGTTTATTAGGGGGCCCTTATGGCTACACCTTC.

This chain connects TRBV6-6 to TRBJ1-2; D is ambiguous. Germline CDR1 is MNHNY and CDR2 is SVGAGI (reference sequence). V was trimmed by 4 bases and J by 3 bases, leaving 12 bases between them. This CDR3 has 14 residues. CDR3 coding DNA: TGTGCCAGCAGTTCGGTGGACGTATACTATGGCTACACCTTC. This codes for CASSSVDVYYGYTF.

This clonotype has ten or more counts. This chain connects TRBV6-1 to TRBJ2-7, with D perhaps TRBD1 (6 bases). CDR1 is MNHNS, CDR2 SASEGT, per germline. V lost 4 bases and J lost 5, with 12 bases in between. The CDR3 loop spans 13 amino acids. This CDR3 is CASSGRGLDEQYV. For the CDR3, the DNA is TGTGCCAGCAGTGGCAGGGGTCTCGACGAGCAGTACGTC.

To note about this clonotype: Relative to the germline gene, one junction end is altered; a read error may explain this. The chain uses TRBV7-6 and TRBJ1-1, with D perhaps TRBD1 (5 bases). Per the germline V gene, CDR1 is SGHVS and CDR2 is FNYEAQ. The CDR3 has 12 residues. Written as DNA, the CDR3 is TGTGCCACAGCGGATGCCGGTCGGGACGCCAACTTT. Protein product: CATADAGRDANF.

The chain joins TRBV27 to TRBJ2-7, with D possibly TRBD1 on 6 matching bases. This CDR3 is built from 11 residues. Germline CDR1 is MNHEY and CDR2 is SMNVEV (reference sequence). V dropped 8 bases and J dropped 6 bases, with 11 bases sitting between them. The CDR3 protein is CASAAGVEQYF. The CDR3 DNA sequence: TGTGCCAGCGCGGCAGGGGTCGAGCAGTACTTC.

Only a few counts were recorded for this clonotype. The gene calls are TRBV7-2 and TRBJ1-5; D is perhaps TRBD1 (5 bases). CDR3 length equals 15 residues. The V end was cut by 5 bases, the J end by 0 bases, with 11 bases between. Germline V lookup: CDR1 SGHTA, CDR2 FQGNSA. CDR3 protein: CASSPRQISNQPQHF. In DNA, the CDR3 is TGTGCCAGCAGCCCTAGACAGATTAGCAATCAGCCCCAGCATTTT. Full variable domain (remainder filled in from reference TRBV7-2 and TRBJ1-5): GAGVSQSPSNKVTEKGKDVELRCDPISGHTALYWYRQSLGQGLEFLIYFQGNSAPDKSGLPSDRFSAERTGGSVSTLTIQRTQQEDSAVYLCASSPRQISNQPQHFGDGTRLSIL.

CDR3 loop: CASSHGRRRGAYEQYF. In DNA, the CDR3 is TGTGCCAGCAGCCATGGTAGGCGGCGAGGGGCCTACGAGCAGTACTTC. The chain couples TRBV7-6 to TRBJ2-7; D possibly matches TRBD1 or TRBD2 (5 bases each). V lost 5 bases and J lost 2, with 19 bases in between. Germline V lookup: CDR1 SGHVS, CDR2 FNYEAQ. This CDR3 region has 16 residues.

The chain carries TRBV23-1 and TRBJ2-7, with TRBD2 matching 8 bases. TRBV23-1 is classed as an ORF, of uncertain function. V lost 0 bases, J lost 1 base, and 8 bases stayed unmatched. The length of the CDR3 is 17 residues. Here the CDR3 DNA reads TGCGCCAGCAGTCAATCGTTAGCGGGAACAGAATCCTACGAGCAGTACGTC. It encodes CASSQSLAGTESYEQYV.

This rearrangement joins TRBV6-6 to TRBJ1-2; D ambiguous. This CDR3 is built from 20 residues. V lost 2 bases, J lost 6 bases, and 31 bases lay in between. Germline values: CDR1 MNHNY, CDR2 SVGAGI (reference sequence). This chain's CDR3 is CASSYPGLAKQAHLDDGYTF. In DNA, the CDR3 is TGTGCCAGCAGTTACCCCGGTTTGGCAAAGCAGGCCCACCTTGATGATGGCTACACCTTC.

This clonotype appeared many times. This chain joins TRBV24-1 and TRBJ2-2, with D maybe TRBD1 (6 bases). Germline V CDR1 and CDR2: KGHDR, SFDVKD. The V end lost 5 bases, the J end lost 4 bases, and 10 bases lay between the germline ends. This CDR3 region has 14 residues. The CDR3 bases are TGTGCCACCAGTGTGGGGGCATTCACCGGGGAGCTGTTTTTT. Its protein is CATSVGAFTGELFF.

This clonotype has only a few counts. The chain is built from TRBV12-3 or TRBV12-4 and TRBJ2-1; the match to TRBD1 covers 8 bases. Trimming cost V 7 bases and J 7 bases; bases outside gene matches: 6. The CDR3 loop spans 13 amino acids. CDR3 DNA sequence: TGTGCCAGCAATCGACAGGGGTGGAATGAGCAGTTCTTC. It codes for CASNRQGWNEQFF.

In its sample, this clonotype was seen a few times. The chain combines TRBV6-5 with TRBJ1-3; D is undetermined. Germline V CDR1 and CDR2: MNHEY, SVGAGI. V lost 3 bases and J 0 bases, leaving 3 bases between the germline ends. The CDR3 is 13 amino acids. This CDR3 is CASSYGSGNTIYF. CDR3 coding DNA: TGTGCCAGCAGTTATGGCTCTGGAAACACCATATATTTT.